This T cell receptor beta chain was found in a study of identical twins. Study conclusions and caveats: Fewer insertions were carried by abundant cord blood beta clonotypes, but none was seen in memory repertoires. Out-of-frame alpha sequences shared by twins were enriched for low generation probability. Modelling approaches yielded underestimates of out-of-frame TCR alpha sharing between monozygotic twins.

Every donor was a healthy Caucasian. From the 5' RACE reads, TCRdb called clonotypes with MiXCR, one entry per CDR3 protein. The profile covers some 900,000 distinct CDR3 sequences, with about 12% appearing a single time and roughly 1.5% taken by the ten largest. This clonotype was seen only a few times. The antigen remains undetermined. Trimming pared 3 bases from V and 3 bases from J, leaving 11 bases between. The CDR3 has 14 amino acids. The germline CDR1 and CDR2 sequences are MDHEN and SYDVKM. The sample was also reused in another study, on yellow fever vaccine responses in identical twins.

This TCR was recovered from a woman under 30 in good health. The rearrangement joins TRBV28 to TRBJ1-1; maybe TRBD1 (5 bases). Sequencing was carried out using PBMCs. CDR3 DNA sequence: TGTGCCAGCAGTTTCGTGCAGGGCCACACTGAAGCTTTCTTT. This encodes CASSFVQGHTEAFF. Combining the CDR3 with reference TRBV28 and TRBJ1-1 gives the whole variable domain DVKVTQSSRYLVKRTGEKVFLECVQDMDHENMFWYRQDPGLGLRLIYFSYDVKMKEKGDIPEGYSVSREKKERFSLILESASTNQTSMYLCASSFVQGHTEAFFGQGTRLTVV.